Below are 4 T cell receptor beta chains sequenced from a single sample in a study of blood T cells in healthy people across ages. Sample-barcoded 5' priming and a J-beta primer mix drove a second PCR of 7 to 11 cycles. A single record per CDR3 protein comes from TCRdb applying MiXCR to the 5' RACE reads. The data show approximately 780,000 distinct CDR3 sequences, roughly 24% seen once. The same sample was also used in a study of T cells of mothers and their children.

The sequencing input was blood. The source of these receptors is a boy younger than 18 in good health.

The chain uses TRBV7-9 and TRBJ1-6, with 8 bases aligning to TRBD1. The CDR3 is 15 amino acids. CDR1 SEHNR and CDR2 FQNEAQ come from the germline V gene (reference sequence). The J segment lost 8 bases and the V segment lost 5 bases, leaving 8 bases of the junction unmatched. CDR3 sequence: CASSPQGGPDSPLHF. CDR3 in DNA: TGTGCCAGCAGCCCACAGGGGGGCCCGGATTCACCCCTCCACTTT.

V and J are TRBV9 and TRBJ2-4; D uncertain. Trimming took 0 bases from V and 7 from J, leaving 11 bases between them. The germline V gene has CDR1 SGDLS and CDR2 YYNGEE. This CDR3 is built from 14 residues. The chain's CDR3 is CASSVDTRLNIQYF. The CDR3 DNA reads TGTGCCAGCAGCGTAGACACCCGATTGAACATTCAGTACTTC.

This chain links TRBV12-5 with TRBJ1-1; D is unresolved. The CDR3 contains 13 residues. In germline, CDR1 is LGHNT, CDR2 FRNRAP. V was pared by 0 bases and J by 4 bases, with 6 bases between. The CDR3 DNA follows: TGTGCTAGTGGTTTGGTATCGAGCACTGAAGCTTTCTTT. It codes for CASGLVSSTEAFF.

This clonotype has a handful of counts. V and J are TRBV27 and TRBJ1-1, with TRBD1 matching 8 bases. V trimming: 5 bases; J trimming: 5 bases; junction bases outside the gene matches: 7. This CDR3 is 14 amino acids long. The germline V gene encodes CDR1 MNHEY and CDR2 SMNVEV (reference sequence). CDR3: CASSLSRTGTEAFF. In DNA form, the CDR3 reads TGTGCCAGCAGTCTGAGTCGGACAGGGACTGAAGCTTTCTTT.